In its sample, the clone carrying this T cell receptor beta chain was seen a few times. Its antigen is currently unknown. cDNA synthesis used the whole RNA isolate, giving expressed TCRB sequences. Several million reads on average were seen across naive, central memory and regulatory T cell samples. The method was immunoSEQ multiplex PCR; TCRdb's version includes in-frame clones alone and lacks a portion of them. The data contain under 950,000 clones, 15% to 20% of them seen just once; the ten biggest clones take up roughly 0.025%. The sample originates from a study of beta chain features in type 1 diabetes. Study-level information: Sorted cells examined across all samples numbered roughly 99,000,000.

V was shortened by 6 bases and J by 3 bases, with 9 bases between the two germline ends. Germline V gene sequence: CDR1 MDHEN, CDR2 SYDVKM. The CDR3 consists of 12 residues. Notes on the study in general: Type 1 diabetes patients showed fewer insertions and more deletions at VDJ junctions.

Sequenced sample: naive CD4+ T cells from blood. This TCR derives from a woman aged 18-30 years in good health. J is TRBJ2-7 and V is TRBV28; D possibly corresponds to TRBD1 (5 bases). The CDR3 loop reads CASRQGGYEQYF. The CDR3 bases are TGTGCCAGCAGGCAGGGTGGCTACGAGCAGTACTTC.